These 18 T cell receptor beta chains originate from one sample sequenced in a study of cytomegalovirus exposure and HLA in healthy donors. 60 Vbeta and 13 Jbeta primers were used in PCR. Generated by immunoSEQ multiplex PCR, the TCRdb table keeps only in-frame clones and is missing some. Of 110,000 or so clones detected, approximately 70% appear once; the ten largest clones hold roughly 5.5%. The source material was PBMCs. The receptors originated from a woman aged 70 to 79 in good health and CMV-seropositive.

The count of this clone is one. This chain links TRBV7-3 with TRBJ2-5; 10 bases fit TRBD2. V lost 5 bases and J lost 5; bases outside the gene matches: 8. The CDR3 length is 15 residues. CDR1 SGHTA and CDR2 FQGTGA come from the germline V gene. The CDR3 protein is CASSLTSGVYETQYF. The CDR3 DNA reads as TGTGCCAGCAGCCTCACTAGCGGGGTATACGAGACCCAGTACTTC.

The chain carries TRBV29-1 and TRBJ1-2; the match to TRBD1 covers 10 bases. The germline V gene encodes CDR1 SQVTM and CDR2 ANQGSEA. The CDR3 runs 12 residues. With V trimmed by 4 bases and J by 8 bases, 4 bases remained unmatched. CDR3 residues: CSVAGTGEGYTF. CDR3 sequence (DNA): TGCAGCGTTGCCGGGACAGGGGAGGGCTACACCTTC.

In this sample, this clone turned up a few times. The V call is TRBV6-5, the J call TRBJ1-4, with D perhaps TRBD1 (6 bases). Germline values: CDR1 MNHEY, CDR2 SVGAGI. Trimming took off 6 bases at V and 7 bases at J, with 18 bases between the two ends. The CDR3 spans 15 residues. For the CDR3, the DNA is TGTGCCAGCAGCCTTTATACAGGGTTCGGTGAAAAACTGTTTTTT. Translation: CASSLYTGFGEKLFF.

This clone was seen only a few times. The CDR3 nucleotides are TGTGCCAGCAGTCTCGACAGCGTTTCCGAAGCTTTCTTT. It yields the protein CASSLDSVSEAFF. The V and J genes are TRBV5-4 and TRBJ1-1; tentative D call: TRBD1 (5 bases). CDR3 size: 13 residues. The germline CDR1 and CDR2 sequences are SGHNT and YYREEE (reference sequence). V was pared by 5 bases and J by 8 bases, with 16 bases between.

Details on this clone: The CDR3 does not close with the conserved phenylalanine or tryptophan, likely indicating a read error. The chain links TRBV6-4 to TRBJ1-1, with TRBD1 identical over 8 bases. The CDR3 spans 16 residues. Trimming removed 1 base from V and 8 bases from J; junction bases left unmatched: 12. Germline CDR1 is MRHNA and CDR2 is SNTAGT. CDR3 in amino acids: CASSDCFRGRLDEAFV. The CDR3 DNA reads TGTGCCAGCAGTGACTGCTTCAGGGGGCGGCTGGACGAAGCTTTCGTT.

The chain carries TRBV30 and TRBJ1-4; 11 bases fit TRBD1. CDR3 length: 14 amino acids. After removal of 4 bases from V and 7 bases from J, the junction contained 5 bases not matched to a gene. Germline V CDR1 and CDR2: GTSNPN, SVGIG (reference sequence). The CDR3 reads CAWTPGQGVEKLFF. CDR3 nucleotides: TGTGCCTGGACGCCGGGACAGGGGGTTGAAAAACTGTTTTTT.

The V and J genes are TRBV29-1 and TRBJ2-2; 9 nucleotides line up with TRBD2. The trim removed 6 bases at V and 1 base at J, leaving 3 bases unmatched. This CDR3 has 14 amino acids. CDR1 SQVTM and CDR2 ANQGSEA come from the germline V gene. The CDR3 is CSVGSGGNTGELFF. The CDR3 DNA is TGCAGCGTGGGTAGCGGGGGGAACACCGGGGAGCTGTTTTTT.

This clone is a singleton in its sample. The chain recombines TRBV6-5 with TRBJ2-7, with 9 bases aligning to TRBD1. V was clipped by 0 bases and J by 5 bases; unmatched bases: 5. Germline lookup yields CDR1 MNHEY and CDR2 SVGAGI. The CDR3 covers 15 residues. The CDR3 nucleotides read TGTGCCAGCAGTTACTCGTGGACAGGGGCCGACGAGCAGTACTTC. Translated, it gives CASSYSWTGADEQYF.

This clone was found a few times. The chain uses TRBV11-2 and TRBJ1-1; 7 bases line up with TRBD1. The CDR3 is 14 residues long. Per the germline V gene, CDR1 is SGHAT and CDR2 is FQNNGV. With 0 bases clipped from V and 11 bases from J, the junction kept 9 bases outside the gene matches. CDR3 nucleotide sequence: TGTGCCAGCAGCTTAGATCAGGGGGTACTTGGGGCTTTCTTT. It is translated as CASSLDQGVLGAFF.

The chain recombines TRBV2 with TRBJ1-2, with TRBD1 matching 8 bases. V lost 3 bases to trimming and J lost 6 bases; unmatched junction nucleotides: 6. In germline, CDR1 is SNHLY, CDR2 FYNNEI. The length of the CDR3 is 14 residues. The CDR3: CASSEWTGMNGYTF. Here the CDR3 DNA reads TGTGCCAGCAGTGAGTGGACAGGGATGAATGGCTACACCTTC.

This sequence joins TRBV18 and TRBJ1-1; D remains ambiguous. V was clipped by 3 bases and J by 3 bases, with 2 bases between them. Germline CDR1 and CDR2: KGHSH and LQKENI. This CDR3 has 11 amino acids. CDR3 DNA: TGTGCCAGCTCACCCGACACTGAAGCTTTCTTT. Residues: CASSPDTEAFF.

The rearrangement uses TRBV11-2 and TRBJ2-5; perhaps TRBD2 as D (7 bases). Trimming removed 1 base at V and 5 bases at J, with 14 bases between. The CDR3 sequence is 15 residues long. Germline CDR1 is SGHAT and CDR2 is FQNNGV. The CDR3 protein is CASSLVAGAVETQYF. In DNA form, the CDR3 reads TGTGCCAGCAGCTTAGTGGCGGGGGCCGTGGAGACCCAGTACTTC.

The chain is built from TRBV6-5 and TRBJ1-6; tentatively, D is TRBD1 (6 bases). The CDR3 covers 14 residues. V lost 7 bases to trimming and J lost 7 bases, with 14 bases between them. Germline loops: CDR1 MNHEY, CDR2 SVGAGI. The CDR3 region is CASNNRESNSPLHF. CDR3 coding DNA: TGTGCCAGCAACAACAGGGAAAGCAATTCACCCCTCCACTTT.

This chain links TRBV6-1 with TRBJ1-2; D might be TRBD1 (5 bases). Trimming took 10 bases from V and 7 from J, leaving 13 bases between them. CDR1 is MNHNS and CDR2 is SASEGT in the germline V gene. This CDR3 contains 11 residues. Here the CDR3 DNA reads TGTGCCACCGAGGACGGGGGTGGCTACACCTTC. Translation gives CATEDGGGYTF.

V and J are TRBV20-1 and TRBJ2-3, with D hard to call. The CDR3 extends over 11 amino acids. The germline V gene has CDR1 DFQATT and CDR2 SNEGSKA (reference sequence). Trimming removed 3 bases from V and 7 bases from J, with 8 bases in between. The DNA of the CDR3 is TGCAGTGCTAGCAACGAGTATACGCAGTATTTT. Translating it yields CSASNEYTQYF.

J is TRBJ2-1 and V is TRBV29-1, with 7 bases fitting TRBD1. CDR3 length: 14 amino acids. The V gene end was trimmed by 3 bases and the J gene end by 9 bases; junction bases not matched to a gene: 11. Germline loops: CDR1 SQVTM, CDR2 ANQGSEA. In DNA form, the CDR3 reads TGCAGCGTTGATGGGACAGCCTTGGTGGGTGAGCAGTTCTTC. It codes for CSVDGTALVGEQFF.

The chain combines TRBV4-1 with TRBJ1-1; D remains ambiguous. Per the germline V gene, CDR1 is MGHRA and CDR2 is YSYEKL. The CDR3 consists of 15 residues. V was pared by 0 bases and J by 4 bases, with 12 bases between. The CDR3 DNA sequence: TGCGCCAGCAGCCAAGAGACATCAGTGGGCACTGAAGCTTTCTTT. Protein sequence: CASSQETSVGTEAFF.

The chain employs TRBV9 and TRBJ1-2; 8 bases agree with TRBD1. Looked up from germline, CDR1 is SGDLS and CDR2 is YYNGEE. This CDR3 has 18 residues. Trimming removed 3 bases from V and 3 bases from J; junction bases left unmatched: 16. Here the CDR3 DNA reads TGTGCCAGCAGCGCCCCCGGGGCAGGGGGCAGTGCAGACTATGGCTACACCTTC. It codes for CASSAPGAGGSADYGYTF.